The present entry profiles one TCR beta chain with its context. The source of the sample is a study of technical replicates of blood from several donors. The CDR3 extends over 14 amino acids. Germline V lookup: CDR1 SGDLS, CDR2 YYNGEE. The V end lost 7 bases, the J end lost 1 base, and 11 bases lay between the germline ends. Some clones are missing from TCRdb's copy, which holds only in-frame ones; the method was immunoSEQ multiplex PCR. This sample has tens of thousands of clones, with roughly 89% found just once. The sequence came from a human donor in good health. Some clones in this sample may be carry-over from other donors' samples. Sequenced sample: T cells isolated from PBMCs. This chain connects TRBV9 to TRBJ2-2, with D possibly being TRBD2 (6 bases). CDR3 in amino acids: CASGGTGNTGELFF. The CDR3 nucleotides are TGTGCCAGCGGGGGGACGGGGAACACCGGGGAGCTGTTTTTT.